These T cell receptor beta chains were read from a single sample in a study of CD8 T cells in ankylosing spondylitis. TCRdb reprocessed the 5' RACE reads via MiXCR and lists one record per CDR3 protein. The sample comprises some 85,000 distinct CDR3 sequences, more than 8.5% of which are singletons, and 30% rests with the top ten. The sample consisted of blood, either unsorted or a sorted T cell fraction (not recorded which). These receptors were obtained from a male donor with ankylosing spondylitis. CDR3s include the opening cysteine and the closing phenylalanine or tryptophan. A D gene is named only where the DNA matches it firmly. Size values are once, few and many counts, or a class for expanded clones, and some rows have none.

j_gene,d_gene,v_gene,abundance,CDR3nt,CDR3aa
TRBJ2-2,.,TRBV30,few,TGTGCCTGGAACGCCAGAACCGGGGAGCTGTTTTTT,CAWNARTGELFF
TRBJ2-2,.,TRBV6-1,few,TGTGCCAGCAGTCTAGGGCTGGGGACCGGGGAGCTGTTTTTT,CASSLGLGTGELFF
TRBJ2-7,.,TRBV20-1,.,TGCAGTGCTAGAGAATCGGGGGACACCCACGAGCAGTACTTC,CSARESGDTHEQYF
TRBJ2-5,.,TRBV10-3,.,TGTGCCATCAGTGACGACCGGCACCTGACAGGGGCGGGGGGGACCCAGTACTTC,CAISDDRHLTGAGGTQYF
TRBJ2-7,.,TRBV27,.,TGTGCCAGCAGTTTATATCAGGAACACTACGAGCAGTACTTC,CASSLYQEHYEQYF
TRBJ1-2,.,TRBV29-1,many,TGCAGCGCAGGGATCGGTTCTCAAAAAGGCTACACCTTC,CSAGIGSQKGYTF
TRBJ2-1,.,TRBV12-3/TRBV12-4,.,TGTGCCAGCAGTTTTAACGGGATATCCTACAATGAGCAGTTCTTC,CASSFNGISYNEQFF
TRBJ1-2,TRBD1,TRBV25-1,many,TGTGCCAGCAGTGAGCTTGGCCCCGGGACAGAAACGCGCTGGGGTTATGGCTACACCTTC,CASSELGPGTETRWGYGYTF
TRBJ2-3,TRBD2,TRBV15,few,TGTGCCACCAGCAGAGAAAGGTCGAGCGGGAAGCCCGGAGGGCAGTATTTT,CATSRERSSGKPGGQYF
TRBJ2-1,.,TRBV7-8,few,TGTGCCAGCAGCGCGGACAACTACAATGAGCAGTTCTTC,CASSADNYNEQFF
TRBJ2-1,.,TRBV7-8,few,TGTGCCAGCAGCTTGAGTGTTTTTAGCTCCTACAATGAGCAGTTCTTC,CASSLSVFSSYNEQFF
TRBJ2-5,TRBD1,TRBV28,.,TGTGCCAGCAGTTTATGGCAGGGGGCGCGAGAGACCCAGTACTTC,CASSLWQGARETQYF
TRBJ2-1,TRBD2,TRBV27,many,TGTGCCAGCAGTTTTAGCGGGAGCTCCTACAATGAGCAGTTCTTC,CASSFSGSSYNEQFF
TRBJ2-7,.,TRBV7-9,few,TGTGCCAGCAGCTTTGGGTCAGAGGGGCTCGTCTCCTACGAGCAGTACTTC,CASSFGSEGLVSYEQYF
TRBJ2-1,TRBD2,TRBV5-6,many,TGTGCCAGCAGCTTGACTAGCGGGAGTCGCAATGAGCAGTTCTTC,CASSLTSGSRNEQFF